The clone carrying this TCR beta chain was seen only a few times. TCRdb re-called the 5' RACE reads through MiXCR, storing one row per CDR3 protein. The table records 200,000 to 300,000 distinct CDR3 sequences, 8% to 11% of them present only once. This entry belongs to a study of identical twins. The CDR3 runs 14 residues. Germline V lookup: CDR1 MNHNS, CDR2 SASEGT. V lost 6 bases to trimming and J lost 6 bases; unmatched junction nucleotides: 6. The J gene is TRBJ2-1, the V gene TRBV6-1; 9 bases align to TRBD2. The sequence came from a man between 50 and 59 years old in good health. Sequenced sample: memory T cells sorted from blood. CDR3 loop: CASRKRGVRNEQFF. The CDR3 region has the DNA TGTGCCAGCAGGAAGCGGGGGGTCCGCAATGAGCAGTTCTTC.